The 5 T cell receptor beta chains in this list originate from one sample, sequenced in a study of shared clonotypes between healthy human individuals. Naive-designated CD8 cells lacked CD45RO, were positively enriched for CCR7, and omitted terminally differentiated effector memory CD45RA+ cells. Data came from immunoSEQ multiplex PCR; TCRdb stores just in-frame clones and leaves some out. The sample carries about 2.1 million clones, 85% to 95% recorded once. The sample was naive CD8+ T cells from PBMCs. These TCRs come from a young man in good health. Some clones in this sample may be carry-over from other donors' samples.

The V and J genes are TRBV5-6 and TRBJ2-1, with 9 bases identical to TRBD2. V lost 3 bases to trimming and J lost 9 bases; unmatched junction nucleotides: 7. This CDR3 has 14 residues. CDR1 SGHDT and CDR2 YYEEEE come from the germline V gene. The CDR3 here is CASSYGGRVVEQFF. The CDR3 DNA reads as TGTGCCAGCAGCTATGGCGGGAGGGTGGTTGAGCAGTTCTTC.

This clone was seen a single time. The rearrangement uses TRBV7-8 and TRBJ1-1; 7 nucleotides line up with TRBD1. The ends lost 3 bases at V and 0 bases at J; junction bases unmatched: 7. The CDR3 is made up of 16 amino acids. Germline V lookup: CDR1 SGHVS, CDR2 FQNEAQ. CDR3 protein: CASSFKPGQMNTEAFF. CDR3 nucleotide sequence: TGTGCCAGCAGCTTTAAACCGGGACAGATGAACACTGAAGCTTTCTTT. Full variable domain (missing parts from reference TRBV7-8 and TRBJ1-1): GAGVSQSPRYKVAKRGQDVALRCDPISGHVSLFWYQQALGQGPEFLTYFQNEAQLDKSGLPSDRFFAERPEGSVSTLKIQRTQQEDSAVYLCASSFKPGQMNTEAFFGQGTRLTVV.

This clone was detected once. The CDR3 here is CASSFFPTAFNYGYTF. The CDR3 nucleotides read TGTGCCAGCAGCTTTTTCCCGACAGCCTTTAACTATGGCTACACCTTC. This sequence joins TRBV11-2 and TRBJ1-2; weak D call: TRBD1 (5 bases). The CDR3 runs 16 residues. V lost 3 bases and J 1 base, leaving 15 bases between the germline ends. The V gene's germline CDR1 is SGHAT and CDR2 FQNNGV. Drawing the rest from reference TRBV11-2 and TRBJ1-2, the complete variable domain is EAGVAQSPRYKIIEKRQSVAFWCNPISGHATLYWYQQILGQGPKLLIQFQNNGVVDDSQLPKDRFSAERLKGVDSTLKIQPAKLEDSAVYLCASSFFPTAFNYGYTFGSGTRLTVV.

This chain connects TRBV4-3 to TRBJ1-3; D is possibly TRBD1 (5 bases). This CDR3 is 15 amino acids long. V shed 3 bases and J shed 4 bases, with 13 bases lying between them. The V gene's germline CDR1 is LGHNA and CDR2 YSLEER. CDR3 in amino acids: CASSHSGGLGNTIYF. The DNA for the CDR3 is TGCGCCAGCAGCCATTCCGGGGGGTTAGGAAACACCATATATTTT.

The J gene is TRBJ1-2, the V gene TRBV9; 8 positions match TRBD1. V was pared by 3 bases and J by 1 base, with 14 bases of the junction left unmatched. Germline CDR1 reads SGDLS; CDR2 reads YYNGEE. The CDR3 covers 18 residues. The CDR3 nucleotides are TGTGCCAGCAGCGCGCTCATCCTGCCGACAGGGGTTAACTATGGCTACACCTTC. This sequence encodes CASSALILPTGVNYGYTF.